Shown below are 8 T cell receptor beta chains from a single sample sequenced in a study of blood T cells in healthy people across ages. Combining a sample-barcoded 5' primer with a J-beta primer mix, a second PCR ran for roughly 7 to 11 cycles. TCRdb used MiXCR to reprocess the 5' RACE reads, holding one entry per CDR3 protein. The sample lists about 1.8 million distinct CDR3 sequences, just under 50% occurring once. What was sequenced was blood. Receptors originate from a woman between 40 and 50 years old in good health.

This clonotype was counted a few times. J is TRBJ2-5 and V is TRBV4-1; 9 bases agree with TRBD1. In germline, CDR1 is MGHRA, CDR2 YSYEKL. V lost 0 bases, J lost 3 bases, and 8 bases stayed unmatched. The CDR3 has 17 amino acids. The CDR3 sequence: CASSQERGTGWEETQYF. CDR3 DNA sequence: TGCGCCAGCAGCCAAGAACGAGGGACAGGGTGGGAAGAGACCCAGTACTTC.

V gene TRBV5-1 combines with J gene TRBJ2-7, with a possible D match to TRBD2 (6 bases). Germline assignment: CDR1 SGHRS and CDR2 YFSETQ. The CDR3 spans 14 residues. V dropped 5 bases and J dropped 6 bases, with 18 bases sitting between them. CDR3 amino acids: CASSWTGSTPEQYF. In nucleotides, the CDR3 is TGCGCCAGCAGTTGGACCGGGAGCACCCCCGAGCAGTACTTC. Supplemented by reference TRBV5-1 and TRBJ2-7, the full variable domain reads KAGVTQTPRYLIKTRGQQVTLSCSPISGHRSVSWYQQTPGQGLQFLFEYFSETQRNKGNFPGRFSGRQFSNSRSEMNVSTLELGDSALYLCASSWTGSTPEQYFGPGTRLTVT.

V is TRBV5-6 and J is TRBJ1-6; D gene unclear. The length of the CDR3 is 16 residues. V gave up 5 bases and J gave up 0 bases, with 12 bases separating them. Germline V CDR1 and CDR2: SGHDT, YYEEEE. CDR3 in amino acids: CASSSATGSYNSPLHF. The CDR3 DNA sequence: TGTGCCAGCAGTTCAGCGACCGGCTCCTATAATTCACCCCTCCACTTT.

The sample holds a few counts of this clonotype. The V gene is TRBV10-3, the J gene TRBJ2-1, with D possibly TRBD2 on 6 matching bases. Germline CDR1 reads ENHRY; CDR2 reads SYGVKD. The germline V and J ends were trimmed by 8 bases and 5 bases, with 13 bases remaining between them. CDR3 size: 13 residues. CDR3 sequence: CAIGGTQNNEQFF. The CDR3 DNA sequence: TGTGCCATCGGGGGGACCCAAAACAATGAGCAGTTCTTC.

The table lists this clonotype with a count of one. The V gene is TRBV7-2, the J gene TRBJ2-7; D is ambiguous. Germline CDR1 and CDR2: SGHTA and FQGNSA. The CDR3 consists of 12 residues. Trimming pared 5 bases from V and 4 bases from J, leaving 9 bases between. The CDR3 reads CASSAHQYEQYF. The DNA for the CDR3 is TGTGCCAGCAGCGCCCATCAATACGAGCAGTACTTC.

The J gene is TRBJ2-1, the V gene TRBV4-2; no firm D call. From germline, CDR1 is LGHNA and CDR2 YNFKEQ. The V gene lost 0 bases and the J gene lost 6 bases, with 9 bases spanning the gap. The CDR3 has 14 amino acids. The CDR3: CASSQEGLVNEQFF. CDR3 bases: TGTGCCAGCAGCCAAGAGGGTCTAGTCAATGAGCAGTTCTTC.

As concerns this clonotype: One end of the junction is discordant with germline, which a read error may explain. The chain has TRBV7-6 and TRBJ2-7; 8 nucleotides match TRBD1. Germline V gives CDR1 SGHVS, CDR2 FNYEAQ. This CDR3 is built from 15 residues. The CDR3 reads CAGSPYDRGDYEQYF. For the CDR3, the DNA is TGTGCCGGCAGCCCCTACGACAGGGGAGATTACGAGCAGTACTTC.

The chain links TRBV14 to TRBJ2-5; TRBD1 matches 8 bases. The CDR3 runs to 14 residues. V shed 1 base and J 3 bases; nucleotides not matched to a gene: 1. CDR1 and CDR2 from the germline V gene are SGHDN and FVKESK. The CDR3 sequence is CASSQVDREETQYF. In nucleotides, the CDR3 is TGTGCCAGCAGCCAAGTGGACAGGGAAGAGACCCAGTACTTC.